Sequencing of this T cell receptor (beta chain) was carried out in a study of persistence of HIV-infected CD4 T cells. Study-level results: The rare CMV-responding cells with HIV-1 proviruses were not separately TCR-sequenced.

As to this clone: What it binds is unknown.

Cells were stimulated nonspecifically with anti-CD3/anti-CD28 magnetic beads. Sorting of responding CD4+ T cells relied on upregulated CD40 ligand together with CD69. These HIV-1-infected adults initiated suppressive ART in chronic infection. Unmatched junction bases numbered 14, after V lost 0 bases and J lost 2 bases. Per germline, CDR1 SGDLS and CDR2 YYNGEE. The CDR3 runs 18 residues. The libraries were made with immunoSEQ version 4 in survey mode. Genomic DNA was diluted to 10 ng/uL, up to about 1 ug per sample. Measured with immunoSEQ multiplex PCR; TCRdb has only the in-frame clones, and not every one. The sample consists of tens of thousands of clones, 88% of them appearing once.

This chain connects TRBV9 to TRBJ2-7; 7 bases are a match to TRBD1. The material was CD4+ T cells sorted from PBMCs after approximately 19-hour stimulation, obtained from a patient who received antiretroviral therapy. The clonotype was recovered from an adult woman with HIV who was CMV-seropositive. The CDR3 DNA sequence: TGTGCCAGCAGCGTAGGCGCATGGACGGGGACAGATCCCTACGAGCAGTACTTC. Translating it yields CASSVGAWTGTDPYEQYF.